This TCR beta chain was recovered during a study of T cells after yellow fever vaccination. Germline loops: CDR1 MNHEY, CDR2 SVGAGI. The V and J ends lost 0 bases and 9 bases, in that order; junction bases with no gene match: 5. CDR3 size: 15 residues. From the 5' RACE reads, TCRdb called clonotypes with MiXCR, one entry per CDR3 protein. Of 550,000 to 750,000 distinct CDR3 sequences detected, roughly 14% appear once; the ten largest clones hold over 12%. The V and J genes are TRBV6-5 and TRBJ2-1; the match to TRBD2 covers 10 bases. The receptor comes from a man aged 25 to 45 who received the YFV17D yellow fever vaccine. The sample consisted of PBMCs, taken on the day of the yellow fever booster vaccination. The CDR3 region is CASSYSPLAGAEQFF. CDR3 in DNA: TGTGCCAGCAGTTACTCCCCTCTAGCGGGAGCTGAGCAGTTCTTC.